These 23 T cell receptor beta chains share one sample of origin, sequenced in a study of T cell responses to AZD1222 COVID-19 vaccine. The repertoire was sequenced with immunoSEQ multiplex PCR; TCRdb's copy has only in-frame clones and lacks some. The sample shows 180,000 or so clones, about 90% of them seen only once. This specimen was peripheral blood, taken 28 days after the second AZD1222 dose. The receptor source for this set is an adult who received the AZD1222 COVID-19 vaccine.

The rearrangement uses TRBV5-6 and TRBJ2-2; D not resolved. Per germline, CDR1 SGHDT and CDR2 YYEEEE. This CDR3 region has 16 residues. Trimming took off 4 bases at V and 1 base at J, with 14 bases between the two ends. The CDR3 bases are TGTGCCAGCAGCATCCTACCAACGCAGAACACCGGGGAGCTGTTTTTT. As protein: CASSILPTQNTGELFF.

The chain joins TRBV4-3 to TRBJ1-2; tentatively, D is TRBD1 (5 bases). Trimming stripped 1 base from V and 4 bases from J, with 10 bases between. The length of the CDR3 is 14 residues. Germline assignment: CDR1 LGHNA and CDR2 YSLEER. The CDR3 here is CASSQGQGGYGYTF. The DNA of the CDR3 is TGCGCCAGCAGCCAAGGGCAGGGAGGCTATGGCTACACCTTC.

V gene TRBV6-5 combines with J gene TRBJ2-1; TRBD2 agrees at 13 bases. The CDR3 covers 14 residues. Germline-derived CDR1 and CDR2 are MNHEY and SVGAGI. V lost 0 bases, J lost 12 bases, and 2 bases stayed unmatched. CDR3 amino acids: CASSYSRTSGRQFF. The CDR3 bases are TGTGCCAGCAGTTACTCGAGGACTAGCGGGAGGCAGTTCTTC.

The chain is built from TRBV7-2 and TRBJ2-7; a possible D gene is TRBD1 (6 bases). With 4 bases removed from V and 3 bases from J, the gap between germline ends came to 16 bases. The germline V gene has CDR1 SGHTA and CDR2 FQGNSA. This CDR3 spans 15 amino acids. The CDR3 loop reads CASSSSGAEGYEQYF. The CDR3 DNA reads as TGTGCCAGCAGCTCATCAGGGGCAGAGGGCTACGAGCAGTACTTC.

This chain links TRBV6-1 with TRBJ2-7, with 7 bases aligning to TRBD1. With 3 bases clipped from V and 3 bases from J, the junction kept 5 bases outside the gene matches. The germline V gene has CDR1 MNHNS and CDR2 SASEGT. This CDR3 spans 14 amino acids. CDR3 sequence: CASSENWTGYEQYF. The CDR3 nucleotides are TGTGCCAGCAGTGAGAACTGGACAGGCTACGAGCAGTACTTC.

The V gene is TRBV10-3, the J gene TRBJ1-2; 7 nucleotides match TRBD1. The V gene's germline CDR1 is ENHRY and CDR2 SYGVKD. Germline trimming cut 3 bases from V and 4 bases from J; bases unmatched to any gene: 5. This CDR3 region has 14 residues. The CDR3 here is CAISETQGGYGYTF. The CDR3 DNA follows: TGTGCCATCAGTGAAACGCAGGGGGGCTATGGCTACACCTTC.

The rearrangement uses TRBV6-1 and TRBJ1-2; D possibly corresponds to TRBD1 (5 bases). CDR3 length: 15 amino acids. The germline gives CDR1 MNHNS, CDR2 SASEGT. V lost 1 base, J lost 8 bases, and 17 bases lay in between. The DNA for the CDR3 is TGTGCCAGCAGTGAAGGACAGACACCTCTCGGAGGCTACACCTTC. It yields the protein CASSEGQTPLGGYTF.

The chain has TRBV7-3 and TRBJ2-3, with D possibly matching TRBD2 (6 bases). The CDR3 has 14 amino acids. Germline lookup yields CDR1 SGHTA and CDR2 FQGTGA. V was pared by 0 bases and J by 6 bases, with 10 bases between. The CDR3 DNA reads as TGTGCCAGCAGCTTAACGGATGGGGGGGATACGCAGTATTTT. This codes for CASSLTDGGDTQYF.

The chain is built from TRBV10-3 and TRBJ1-2; perhaps TRBD1 as D (6 bases). The V end was cut by 6 bases, the J end by 2 bases, with 7 bases between. Germline V gene data show CDR1 as ENHRY and CDR2 as SYGVKD. The CDR3 covers 12 residues. CDR3 DNA: TGTGCCATCAGCACAGGGAACTATGGCTACACCTTC. Protein: CAISTGNYGYTF.

This sequence joins TRBV30 and TRBJ2-5, with D tentatively TRBD1 (5 bases). V was clipped by 6 bases and J by 6 bases, with 14 bases between them. The CDR3 has 12 residues. Germline V gene data show CDR1 as GTSNPN and CDR2 as SVGIG (reference sequence). The CDR3 spells CACTFQGQTQYF. CDR3 in DNA: TGTGCCTGTACCTTCCAGGGTCAGACCCAGTACTTC.

The J gene is TRBJ2-5, the V gene TRBV12-3 or TRBV12-4, with D hard to call. The CDR3 is 12 amino acids. Trimming stripped 1 base from V and 5 bases from J, with 5 bases between. DNA of the CDR3: TGTGCCAGCAGTTTAGGACGGGAGACCCAGTACTTC. This encodes CASSLGRETQYF.

The chain carries TRBV5-6 and TRBJ1-2; D perhaps matches TRBD1 (6 bases). Looked up from germline, CDR1 is SGHDT and CDR2 is YYEEEE. The CDR3 runs to 15 residues. Trimming left V 4 bases short and J 6 bases short, with 19 bases between. The CDR3 loop is CASSKGTRGPHGYTF. Here the CDR3 DNA reads TGTGCCAGCAGCAAAGGCACCAGGGGCCCTCATGGCTACACCTTC.

The V gene is TRBV4-1, the J gene TRBJ2-3; the D gene is possibly TRBD2 (6 bases). The ends were cut back, 1 base at V and 4 bases at J, with 12 bases in the middle. The germline CDR1 and CDR2 sequences are MGHRA and YSYEKL. CDR3 length equals 15 residues. This CDR3 reads CASSQAVAVSDTQYF. Written as DNA, the CDR3 is TGCGCCAGCAGCCAAGCGGTAGCGGTTTCAGATACGCAGTATTTT.

This clone is a singleton in its sample. The chain couples TRBV20-1 to TRBJ1-3; D not certain. The V end was cut by 3 bases, the J end by 0 bases, with 6 bases between. Germline CDR1 DFQATT, CDR2 SNEGSKA (reference sequence). The CDR3 spans 13 residues. CDR3 amino acids: CSASLSSGNTIYF. The CDR3 coding sequence is TGCAGTGCTAGTCTCAGCTCTGGAAACACCATATATTTT.

The chain employs TRBV2 and TRBJ1-1, with D possibly being TRBD1 (6 bases). This CDR3 has 15 residues. Deletions cut 2 bases from V and 4 bases from J, with 14 bases between. The germline V gene has CDR1 SNHLY and CDR2 FYNNEI. CDR3 DNA: TGTGCCAGCAGTGAAAAGGGGGGGGTGAGCACTGAAGCTTTCTTT. As protein: CASSEKGGVSTEAFF.

This clone was counted between two and nine times. The gene calls are TRBV12-3 or TRBV12-4 and TRBJ2-1, with D uncertain. V lost 8 bases, J lost 8 bases, and 13 bases lay in between. CDR3 size: 12 residues. In DNA form, the CDR3 reads TGTGCCAGCTCCCTAATTGAGCATGAGCAGTTCTTC. Encoded protein: CASSLIEHEQFF.

The chain combines TRBV15 with TRBJ2-1; no definite D call. CDR3 length: 14 amino acids. Germline V gives CDR1 LNHNV, CDR2 YYDKDF (reference sequence). V shed 4 bases and J shed 9 bases, with 16 bases lying between them. In DNA, the CDR3 is TGTGCCACCAGCACGGGCCTTATTCCTCGTGAGCAGTTCTTC. Amino acids: CATSTGLIPREQFF.

The rearrangement uses TRBV30 and TRBJ1-4, with TRBD1 identical over 7 bases. V was pared by 1 base and J by 4 bases, with 6 bases of the junction left unmatched. The V gene's germline CDR1 is GTSNPN and CDR2 SVGIG (reference sequence). The CDR3 extends over 15 amino acids. CDR3 DNA: TGTGCCTGGAGTGCCTGGGACAGCTTTAATGAAAAACTGTTTTTT. Protein sequence: CAWSAWDSFNEKLFF.

This chain uses TRBV4-1 with TRBJ1-1; unclear D gene. Trimming left V 1 base short and J 4 bases short, with 13 bases between. The CDR3 has 15 amino acids. Germline CDR1 MGHRA, CDR2 YSYEKL. The CDR3 DNA follows: TGCGCCAGCAGCCAAGCCGAAGGTCTCCCCACTGAAGCTTTCTTT. It yields the protein CASSQAEGLPTEAFF.

This chain connects TRBV18 to TRBJ2-7; either TRBD1 or TRBD2 may fit D (5 bases each). The CDR3 is made up of 13 amino acids. V was cut by 2 bases and J by 4 bases, with 9 bases left in between. The germline V gene encodes CDR1 KGHSH and CDR2 LQKENI. The CDR3 region is CASSPGDGYEQYF. DNA for the CDR3: TGTGCCAGCTCACCAGGGGACGGGTACGAGCAGTACTTC.

The chain couples TRBV19 to TRBJ1-4; unclear D gene. This CDR3 region has 13 residues. The germline CDR1 and CDR2 sequences are LNHDA and SQIVND (reference sequence). V shed 7 bases and J shed 4 bases, with 10 bases lying between them. The chain's CDR3 is CASMRGYNEKLFF. The CDR3 coding sequence is TGTGCCAGTATGAGAGGGTATAATGAAAAACTGTTTTTT.

J is TRBJ1-5 and V is TRBV29-1; 11 bases fit TRBD1. The CDR3 totals 14 residues. Germline-derived CDR1 and CDR2 are SQVTM and ANQGSEA. V shed 4 bases, J shed 11 bases, and the junction held 10 bases outside the gene matches. In DNA form, the CDR3 reads TGCAGCGTTGTATGGACAGGGGGCGGAGAGGCCCAGCATTTT. It codes for CSVVWTGGGEAQHF.

V gene TRBV30 combines with J gene TRBJ2-1, with unresolved D. The germline V and J ends were trimmed by 1 base and 0 bases, with 13 bases remaining between them. This CDR3 region has 16 residues. Germline assignment: CDR1 GTSNPN and CDR2 SVGIG (reference sequence). CDR3: CAWSGPLSSSYNEQFF. The CDR3 coding sequence is TGTGCCTGGAGTGGCCCACTGTCTAGCTCCTACAATGAGCAGTTCTTC. Full variable domain (rest looked up from reference TRBV30 and TRBJ2-1): SQTIHQWPATLVQPVGSPLSLECTVEGTSNPNLYWYRQAAGRGLQLLFYSVGIGQISSEVPQNLSASRPQDRQFILSSKKLLLSDSGFYLCAWSGPLSSSYNEQFFGPGTRLTVL.